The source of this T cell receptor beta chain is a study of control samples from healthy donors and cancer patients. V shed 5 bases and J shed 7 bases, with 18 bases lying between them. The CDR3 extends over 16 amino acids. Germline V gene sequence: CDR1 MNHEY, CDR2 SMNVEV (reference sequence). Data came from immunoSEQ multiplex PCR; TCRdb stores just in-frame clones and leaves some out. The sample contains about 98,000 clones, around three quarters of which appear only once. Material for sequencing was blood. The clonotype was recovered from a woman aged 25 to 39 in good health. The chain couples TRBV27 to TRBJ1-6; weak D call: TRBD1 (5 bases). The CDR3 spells CASSPPIGKGNSPLHF. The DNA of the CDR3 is TGTGCCAGCAGTCCACCCATCGGGAAGGGGAATTCACCCCTCCACTTT.